A selection of T cell receptor beta chains follows, all from one sample in a study of T cells in Graves' hyperthyroidism and ophthalmopathy. Each CDR3 protein gets one entry after TCRdb re-called the multiplex PCR reads with MiXCR. The sample contains roughly 290,000 distinct CDR3 sequences, 13% of which appear only once. Sequenced sample: blood. All receptors come from a woman aged 25-40 years with Graves' hyperthyroidism that later progressed to Graves' ophthalmopathy. Each CDR3 is given with its conserved first and last residue. Each record gives: D gene, V gene, J gene, clone size, CDR3 protein, CDR3 DNA. D genes are given only for firm matches. The listing skips clone size in some rows; elsewhere it reads once, few, many or a size class.

D gene: TRBD2; V gene: TRBV29-1; J gene: TRBJ2-1; clone size: many; CDR3 protein: CSESTGLVYNEQFF; CDR3 DNA: TGCAGCGAGTCCACTGGACTAGTCTACAATGAGCAGTTCTTC
D gene: .; V gene: TRBV5-8; J gene: TRBJ2-5; clone size: many; CDR3 protein: CASRAGGGEQETQYF; CDR3 DNA: TGTGCCAGCAGGGCCGGTGGGGGAGAGCAAGAGACCCAGTACTTC
D gene: TRBD1; V gene: TRBV15; J gene: TRBJ2-2; clone size: many; CDR3 protein: CATSRDTVGGTTGELFF; CDR3 DNA: TGTGCCACCAGCAGAGATACCGTAGGGGGCACCACCGGGGAGCTGTTTTTT
D gene: .; V gene: TRBV7-8; J gene: TRBJ2-3; clone size: .; CDR3 protein: CASSLGVPSSAYTQYF; CDR3 DNA: TGTGCCAGCAGCTTAGGAGTACCGTCAAGCGCATATACGCAGTATTTT
D gene: .; V gene: TRBV7-2; J gene: TRBJ2-5; clone size: few; CDR3 protein: CASSLSRDGALRHF; CDR3 DNA: TGTGCCAGCAGCCTGTCCCGGGACGGGGCATTGCGGCACTTC
D gene: .; V gene: TRBV25-1; J gene: TRBJ1-2; clone size: many; CDR3 protein: CASSGSGTVEGYTF; CDR3 DNA: TGTGCCAGCAGTGGTTCCGGGACCGTCGAGGGCTACACCTTC
D gene: TRBD1; V gene: TRBV12-3/TRBV12-4; J gene: TRBJ2-2; clone size: many; CDR3 protein: CASSQYSDRVNAGELFF; CDR3 DNA: TGTGCCAGCAGTCAATACTCGGACAGGGTTAACGCCGGGGAGCTGTTTTTT
D gene: TRBD1; V gene: TRBV18; J gene: TRBJ2-6; clone size: .; CDR3 protein: CASSRAGGEDGANVLTF; CDR3 DNA: TGTGCCAGCTCCCGGGCAGGGGGTGAGGATGGGGCCAACGTCCTGACTTTC
D gene: .; V gene: TRBV12-5; J gene: TRBJ1-1; clone size: few; CDR3 protein: CASGLDRVSNPEAFF; CDR3 DNA: TGTGCTAGTGGTTTGGACAGGGTGTCAAATCCTGAAGCTTTCTTT
D gene: TRBD2; V gene: TRBV29-1; J gene: TRBJ2-6; clone size: many; CDR3 protein: CSVAGLAGGVNVLTF; CDR3 DNA: TGCAGCGTCGCGGGACTAGCGGGCGGCGTCAACGTCCTGACTTTC
D gene: .; V gene: TRBV11-2; J gene: TRBJ2-1; clone size: many; CDR3 protein: CASSDALLGDNEQFF; CDR3 DNA: TGTGCCAGCAGCGACGCCCTGCTGGGGGACAATGAGCAGTTCTTC
D gene: TRBD1; V gene: TRBV25-1; J gene: TRBJ2-1; clone size: .; CDR3 protein: CASSEPDRGYNEQFF; CDR3 DNA: TGTGCCAGCAGTGAACCCGACAGGGGGTACAATGAGCAGTTCTTC
D gene: .; V gene: TRBV7-9; J gene: TRBJ2-2; clone size: many; CDR3 protein: CASSLYQSDTGELFF; CDR3 DNA: TGTGCCAGCAGCTTATACCAGTCGGACACCGGGGAGCTGTTTTTT
D gene: TRBD2; V gene: TRBV7-3; J gene: TRBJ2-3; clone size: many; CDR3 protein: CASSVHPASGYTDTQYF; CDR3 DNA: TGTGCCAGCAGCGTACACCCGGCTAGCGGATACACAGATACGCAGTATTTT
D gene: .; V gene: TRBV7-9; J gene: TRBJ1-4; clone size: many; CDR3 protein: CASSSGQRYEKLFF; CDR3 DNA: TGTGCCAGCAGCTCGGGACAACGCTATGAAAAACTGTTTTTT
D gene: .; V gene: TRBV30; J gene: TRBJ2-1; clone size: many; CDR3 protein: CAWSWSNEQFF; CDR3 DNA: TGTGCCTGGAGTTGGTCCAATGAGCAGTTCTTC
D gene: .; V gene: TRBV24-1; J gene: TRBJ2-3; clone size: .; CDR3 protein: CATSRGSTDTQYF; CDR3 DNA: TGTGCCACCAGTCGCGGTAGTACAGATACGCAGTATTTT
D gene: .; V gene: TRBV11-2; J gene: TRBJ2-5; clone size: many; CDR3 protein: CASSSPGRKQETQYF; CDR3 DNA: TGTGCCAGCAGTTCTCCCGGGCGGAAACAAGAGACCCAGTACTTC
D gene: .; V gene: TRBV4-3; J gene: TRBJ2-1; clone size: many; CDR3 protein: CASSQSGGQHPGNEQFF; CDR3 DNA: TGCGCCAGCAGCCAATCGGGGGGACAGCACCCGGGGAATGAGCAGTTCTTC
D gene: .; V gene: TRBV27; J gene: TRBJ1-2; clone size: .; CDR3 protein: CASSPQGWVYGYTF; CDR3 DNA: TGTGCCAGCAGTCCCCAGGGGTGGGTTTATGGCTACACCTTC
D gene: TRBD2; V gene: TRBV7-2; J gene: TRBJ2-7; clone size: many; CDR3 protein: CASSLHSKGTRTYEQYF; CDR3 DNA: TGTGCCAGCAGCTTACACAGTAAAGGGACTAGAACGTACGAGCAGTACTTC
D gene: .; V gene: TRBV28; J gene: TRBJ1-1; clone size: many; CDR3 protein: CASSPPRVPNTEAFF; CDR3 DNA: TGTGCCAGCAGTCCCCCCCGGGTCCCGAACACTGAAGCTTTCTTT
D gene: .; V gene: TRBV6-1; J gene: TRBJ2-3; clone size: many; CDR3 protein: CASRTFWSSTDTQYF; CDR3 DNA: TGTGCCAGCAGAACCTTTTGGTCTAGCACAGATACGCAGTATTTT
D gene: .; V gene: TRBV27; J gene: TRBJ1-5; clone size: many; CDR3 protein: CASSPRQSEPQHF; CDR3 DNA: TGTGCCAGCAGTCCACGACAGTCCGAGCCCCAGCATTTT
D gene: .; V gene: TRBV29-1; J gene: TRBJ1-2; clone size: few; CDR3 protein: CSVEDPTGHGNYGYTF; CDR3 DNA: TGCAGCGTTGAAGATCCGACCGGCCACGGTAACTATGGCTACACCTTC
D gene: TRBD1; V gene: TRBV2; J gene: TRBJ2-3; clone size: many; CDR3 protein: CASRPTGGKDTQYF; CDR3 DNA: TGTGCCAGCAGGCCGACAGGGGGGAAGGATACGCAGTATTTT
D gene: .; V gene: TRBV2; J gene: TRBJ2-7; clone size: .; CDR3 protein: CASSPTVLSYEQYF; CDR3 DNA: TGTGCCAGCAGTCCAACAGTACTTTCCTACGAGCAGTACTTC
D gene: .; V gene: TRBV9; J gene: TRBJ2-3; clone size: .; CDR3 protein: CASSVDREDTDTQYF; CDR3 DNA: TGTGCCAGCAGCGTAGACAGGGAGGACACAGATACGCAGTATTTT
D gene: .; V gene: TRBV7-2; J gene: TRBJ2-1; clone size: many; CDR3 protein: CASSLDPRANEQFF; CDR3 DNA: TGTGCCAGCAGCTTAGATCCGAGGGCGAATGAGCAGTTCTTC
D gene: TRBD1; V gene: TRBV7-9; J gene: TRBJ2-6; clone size: many; CDR3 protein: CASRPTGTANSGANVLTF; CDR3 DNA: TGTGCCAGCAGACCGACCGGGACAGCGAACTCTGGGGCCAACGTCCTGACTTTC
D gene: .; V gene: TRBV6-6; J gene: TRBJ2-5; clone size: few; CDR3 protein: CASSYSEGWETQYF; CDR3 DNA: TGTGCCAGCAGTTACTCCGAGGGGTGGGAGACCCAGTACTTC
D gene: .; V gene: TRBV7-2; J gene: TRBJ1-5; clone size: few; CDR3 protein: CASSLGVSANQPQHF; CDR3 DNA: TGTGCCAGCAGCTTAGGAGTCAGCGCCAATCAGCCCCAGCATTTT
D gene: .; V gene: TRBV28; J gene: TRBJ2-2; clone size: many; CDR3 protein: CASSLRDDRNTGELFF; CDR3 DNA: TGTGCCAGCAGTTTAAGGGACGACCGGAACACCGGGGAGCTGTTTTTT